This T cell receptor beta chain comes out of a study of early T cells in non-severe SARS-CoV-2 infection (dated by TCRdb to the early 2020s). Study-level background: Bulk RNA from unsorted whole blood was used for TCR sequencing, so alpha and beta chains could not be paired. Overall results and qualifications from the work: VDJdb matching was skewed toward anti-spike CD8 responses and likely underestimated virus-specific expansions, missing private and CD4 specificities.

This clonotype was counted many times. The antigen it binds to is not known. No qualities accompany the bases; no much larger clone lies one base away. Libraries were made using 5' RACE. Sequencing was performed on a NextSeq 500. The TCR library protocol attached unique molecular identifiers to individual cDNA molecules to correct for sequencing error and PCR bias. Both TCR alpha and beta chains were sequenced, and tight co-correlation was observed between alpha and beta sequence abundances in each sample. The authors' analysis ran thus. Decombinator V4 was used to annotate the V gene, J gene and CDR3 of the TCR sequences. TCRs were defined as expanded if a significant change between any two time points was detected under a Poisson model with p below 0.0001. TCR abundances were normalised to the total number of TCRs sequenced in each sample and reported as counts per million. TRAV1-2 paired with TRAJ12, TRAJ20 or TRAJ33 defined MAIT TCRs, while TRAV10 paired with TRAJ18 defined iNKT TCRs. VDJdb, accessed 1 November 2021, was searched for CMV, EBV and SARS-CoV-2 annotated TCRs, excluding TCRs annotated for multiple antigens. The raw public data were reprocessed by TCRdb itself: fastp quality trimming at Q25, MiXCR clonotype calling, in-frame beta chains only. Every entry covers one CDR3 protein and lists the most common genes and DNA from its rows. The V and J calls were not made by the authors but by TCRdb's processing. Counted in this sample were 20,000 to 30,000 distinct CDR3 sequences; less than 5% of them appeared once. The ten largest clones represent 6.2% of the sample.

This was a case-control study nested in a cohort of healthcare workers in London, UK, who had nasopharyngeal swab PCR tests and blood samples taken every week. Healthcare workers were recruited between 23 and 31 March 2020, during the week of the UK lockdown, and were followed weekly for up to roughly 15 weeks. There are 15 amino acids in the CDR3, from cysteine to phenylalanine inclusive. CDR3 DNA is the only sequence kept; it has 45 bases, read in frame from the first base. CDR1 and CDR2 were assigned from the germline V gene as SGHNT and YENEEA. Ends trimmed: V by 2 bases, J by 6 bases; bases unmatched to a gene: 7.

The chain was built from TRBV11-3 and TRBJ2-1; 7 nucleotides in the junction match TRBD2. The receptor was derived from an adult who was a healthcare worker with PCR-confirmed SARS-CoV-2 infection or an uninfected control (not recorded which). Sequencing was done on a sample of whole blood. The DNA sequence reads TGTGCCAGCAGCTTACTAGCGGTTATCTTCAATGAGCAGTTCTTC. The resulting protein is CASSLLAVIFNEQFF.